This T cell receptor beta chain is drawn from a study of shared clonotypes between healthy human individuals. Study context: CD4 naive and memory got three plates each, CD8 naive two, CD8 memory one.

Germline loops: CDR1 SGHDT, CDR2 YYEEEE. J lost 5 bases, V lost 6 bases, and 10 bases had no gene match. CDR3 length: 15 amino acids. Here immunoSEQ multiplex PCR was the method, and the copy in TCRdb shows in-frame clones only, minus some. In the table there are fewer than 3 million clones, around 90% of which are singletons. This clone was detected once. As yet, its antigen is unknown. Notes on the study in general: A reduction in generation probabilities was seen for non-shared clonotypes relative to those shared by all four donors. An anticipated effect of sequencing depth on clonotype sharing among donors was recognized. Sampling included only blood; tissue repertoires likely differ.

The clonotype comes from a man between 18 and 35 years old in good health. Some clones in this sample may be carry-over from other donors' samples. This chain links TRBV5-6 with TRBJ2-1, with 8 nucleotides matching TRBD2. Sequencing was performed on naive CD4+ T cells from PBMCs. Subset described: CD45RA+ positively selected. The CDR3 loop reads CASTMRGATDNEQFF. CDR3 nucleotides: TGTGCCAGCACCATGCGGGGGGCGACGGACAATGAGCAGTTCTTC.